The 3 T cell receptor beta chains in this list originate from one sample, sequenced in a study of T cell changes during pregnancy in multiple sclerosis. The repertoire was sequenced with immunoSEQ multiplex PCR; TCRdb's copy has only in-frame clones and lacks some. The repertoire holds 40,000 to 50,000 clones, with around 90% as singletons. The sample here was CD4+ T cells from peripheral blood mononuclear cells, taken before pregnancy. The source is a female donor with multiple sclerosis, enrolled in a pregnancy study.

This chain joins TRBV6-1 and TRBJ1-2; perhaps TRBD1 as D (5 bases). The CDR3 runs 12 residues. Trimming took off 3 bases at V and 8 bases at J, with 10 bases between the two ends. Germline values: CDR1 MNHNS, CDR2 SASEGT. CDR3 in DNA: TGTGCCAGCAGTGAGCAGGGAGGCGGCTACACCTTC. It is translated as CASSEQGGGYTF.

The chain combines TRBV28 with TRBJ1-5; 7 bases map to TRBD1. This CDR3 region has 14 residues. Looked up from germline, CDR1 is MDHEN and CDR2 is SYDVKM. With 5 bases clipped from V and 11 bases from J, the junction kept 12 bases outside the gene matches. The CDR3 coding sequence is TGTGCCAGCAGTCGACAGGGTAGTAATCTGGCCCAGCATTTT. It specifies CASSRQGSNLAQHF. Together with reference TRBV28 and TRBJ1-5, the CDR3 gives the full variable domain: DVKVTQSSRYLVKRTGEKVFLECVQDMDHENMFWYRQDPGLGLRLIYFSYDVKMKEKGDIPEGYSVSREKKERFSLILESASTNQTSMYLCASSRQGSNLAQHFGDGTRLSIL.

This sequence joins TRBV19 and TRBJ1-2; D unresolved. The germline CDR1 and CDR2 sequences are LNHDA and SQIVND (reference sequence). Trimming cost V 8 bases and J 1 base, with 17 bases left between them. The length of the CDR3 is 15 residues. The CDR3 protein is CASQERANFNYGYTF. For the CDR3, the DNA is TGTGCCAGTCAAGAGAGAGCAAACTTTAACTATGGCTACACCTTC.